This T cell receptor (beta chain) was obtained from a study of T-cell memory formation after mild COVID-19. General observations from the study: Cross-reactive memory seemingly joined, as some responding clones were found in pre-infection memory. Researchers could not confirm that second-wave clones peaking on day 37 targeted SARS-CoV-2. A second wave expanding day 15 to 37 was CD4+-biased; contracting clones were balanced.

Comments on this clonotype: The antigen is not known.

A single record per CDR3 protein comes from TCRdb applying MiXCR to the 5' RACE reads. This table has around 300,000 distinct CDR3 sequences, around 8% appearing once. Germline V gene data show CDR1 as SGHVS and CDR2 as FNYEAQ. CDR3 length equals 14 residues. Trimming cost V 5 bases and J 5 bases, with 16 bases left between them. This sequence was found in a man aged 18 to 30 who had mild COVID-19 (a few samples of this study predate the infection). Cell type and time point are not known. Sequenced: PBMCs or a T cell subset sorted from them (not recorded which). The chain employs TRBV7-6 and TRBJ2-7; D possibly corresponds to TRBD2 (6 bases). The CDR3 loop is CASSTTLGGNEQYF. The CDR3 bases are TGTGCCAGCAGCACAACCCTGGGCGGGAACGAGCAGTACTTC.